The 29 T cell receptor beta chains presented below share a single source sample, sequenced in a study of T-cell reconstitution after alpha-beta-depleted transplantation in children. For TCRbeta, the library was prepared with unique molecular identifiers. TCRdb processed the PCR reads anew with MiXCR; each CDR3 protein has one entry. This sample has fewer than 250,000 distinct CDR3 sequences, with over 15% found just once. The source was PBMCs, mostly from graft donor cells, collected 360 days after TCRalphabeta/CD19-depleted stem cell transplant. The source of these receptors is a male patient between 2 and 15 years old who had a stem cell transplant for acute lymphoblastic leukemia, so the T cells may come from the graft donor.

The chain carries TRBV29-1 and TRBJ2-2; the match to TRBD2 covers 8 bases. Germline V gives CDR1 SQVTM, CDR2 ANQGSEA. V lost 8 bases to trimming and J lost 1 base; unmatched junction nucleotides: 12. This CDR3 contains 16 residues. CDR3 amino acids: CSPRERGPLNTGELFF. In DNA, the CDR3 is TGCAGCCCCCGGGAGCGGGGGCCCCTGAACACCGGGGAGCTGTTTTTT.

This chain joins TRBV25-1 and TRBJ2-2; 8 bases are a match to TRBD1. Germline V gene data show CDR1 as MGHDK and CDR2 as SYGVNS. V shed 3 bases, J shed 3 bases, and the junction held 3 bases outside the gene matches. This CDR3 spans 15 amino acids. The CDR3 here is CASSEQGADTGELFF. CDR3 DNA: TGTGCCAGCAGTGAGCAGGGGGCCGACACCGGGGAGCTGTTTTTT.

This chain links TRBV19 with TRBJ2-1; TRBD2 agrees at 7 bases. The CDR3 runs to 20 residues. Germline trimming cut 0 bases from V and 0 bases from J; bases unmatched to any gene: 14. Looked up from germline, CDR1 is LNHDA and CDR2 is SQIVND (reference sequence). The CDR3 sequence is CASSIDHVLAAPFSYNEQFF. The CDR3 DNA is TGTGCCAGTAGTATAGATCATGTTCTAGCGGCCCCCTTCTCCTACAATGAGCAGTTCTTC. The whole variable domain, remainder taken from reference TRBV19 and TRBJ2-1, is DGGITQSPKYLFRKEGQNVTLSCEQNLNHDAMYWYRQDPGQGLRLIYYSQIVNDFQKGDIAEGYSVSREKKESFPLTVTSAQKNPTAFYLCASSIDHVLAAPFSYNEQFFGPGTRLTVL.

The chain has TRBV4-2 and TRBJ1-5; tentatively, D is TRBD1 (5 bases). Trimming left V 0 bases short and J 7 bases short, with 19 bases between. Germline loops: CDR1 LGHNA, CDR2 YNFKEQ. The CDR3 totals 17 residues. The CDR3: CASSQDLIQGTEQPQHF. The DNA of the CDR3 is TGTGCCAGCAGCCAAGATCTTATTCAGGGAACGGAACAGCCCCAGCATTTT.

The table lists this clonotype with many counts. The chain carries TRBV7-7 and TRBJ2-7, with D tentatively TRBD1 (6 bases). Trimming pared 1 base from V and 7 bases from J, leaving 11 bases between. The CDR3 runs to 13 residues. Germline loops: CDR1 SSHAT, CDR2 FNYEAQ (reference sequence). CDR3 loop: CASSLDQGREQYF. CDR3 DNA: TGTGCCAGCAGCTTAGACCAGGGGCGTGAGCAGTACTTC.

In this sample, this clonotype turned up many times. V gene TRBV7-9 combines with J gene TRBJ1-2, with 10 positions matching TRBD1. Unmatched junction bases numbered 2, after V lost 4 bases and J lost 6 bases. Germline CDR1 and CDR2: SEHNR and FQNEAQ (reference sequence). This CDR3 contains 13 residues. DNA of the CDR3: TGTGCCAGCAGCTCCGGGACAGGGGATGGCTACACCTTC. This gives the protein CASSSGTGDGYTF.

This clonotype was counted only a few times. The rearrangement links TRBV7-9 to TRBJ2-3, with D perhaps being TRBD1 or TRBD2 (5 bases each). Germline assignment: CDR1 SEHNR and CDR2 FQNEAQ (reference sequence). The CDR3 is 16 amino acids. Deletions cut 5 bases from V and 10 bases from J, with 25 bases between. The CDR3 coding sequence is TGTGCCAGCAGCCGACTTGTTGGGGACCCCGTGTCATCGCAGTATTTT. It specifies CASSRLVGDPVSSQYF.

The chain carries TRBV12-3 or TRBV12-4 and TRBJ2-2, with 7 bases identical to TRBD1. The CDR3 has 12 amino acids. J lost 6 bases, V lost 7 bases, and 2 bases had no gene match. The CDR3 DNA is TGTGCCAGCAACAGGGGCCCCGGGGAGCTGTTTTTT. Its protein product is CASNRGPGELFF.

The rearrangement uses TRBV6-4 and TRBJ1-5; TRBD1 is a possible D gene (6 bases). The CDR3 is made up of 15 amino acids. In germline, CDR1 is MRHNA, CDR2 SNTAGT. The ends were cut back, 3 bases at V and 6 bases at J, with 15 bases in the middle. Here the CDR3 reads CASSEAAEGGQPQHF. CDR3 DNA: TGTGCCAGCAGTGAGGCCGCCGAGGGGGGTCAGCCCCAGCATTTT.

Only a few counts were recorded for this clonotype. The rearrangement joins TRBV9 to TRBJ1-1; a possible D gene is TRBD1 (5 bases). Per the germline V gene, CDR1 is SGDLS and CDR2 is YYNGEE. V lost 4 bases and J 0 bases, leaving 13 bases between the germline ends. This CDR3 region has 15 residues. In nucleotides, the CDR3 is TGTGCCAGCAGCACGGAGGACACGGTGAACACTGAAGCTTTCTTT. It translates to CASSTEDTVNTEAFF.

The sample holds a few counts of this clonotype. The chain is built from TRBV7-9 and TRBJ2-7, with 10 bases lining up with TRBD2. CDR1 is SEHNR and CDR2 is FQNEAQ in the germline V gene (reference sequence). There are 15 residues in the CDR3. Trimming removed 3 bases from V and 2 bases from J; junction bases left unmatched: 4. CDR3 sequence (DNA): TGTGCCAGCAGCTTTAGCGGGGGGCCGACCTACGAGCAGTACTTC. This sequence encodes CASSFSGGPTYEQYF.

This clonotype was recorded a few times. Written as DNA, the CDR3 is TGTGCCAGCAAACGAGGCCCGGACCAGGGACGGGAAGCGTACTTC. Protein: CASKRGPDQGREAYF. This rearrangement joins TRBV27 to TRBJ2-7; D might be TRBD1 or TRBD2, each matching 5 bases. The CDR3 is made up of 15 amino acids. Trimming stripped 7 bases from V and 12 bases from J, with 28 bases between. The V gene's germline CDR1 is MNHEY and CDR2 SMNVEV (reference sequence).

This clonotype was observed a handful of times. The chain has TRBV12-3 or TRBV12-4 and TRBJ1-3; no reliable D call. Trimming cost V 6 bases and J 6 bases, with 6 bases left between them. The CDR3 runs to 11 residues. This chain's CDR3 is CASSPENTIYF. CDR3 coding DNA: TGTGCCAGCAGCCCTGAAAACACCATATATTTT.

The chain couples TRBV30 to TRBJ2-7, with TRBD1 matching 7 bases. The V gene's germline CDR1 is GTSNPN and CDR2 SVGIG (reference sequence). The CDR3 length is 13 residues. V was pared by 5 bases and J by 0 bases, with 4 bases of the junction left unmatched. The CDR3 DNA follows: TGTGCCTGGGACAGGGACGACTCCTACGAGCAGTACTTC. Translating it yields CAWDRDDSYEQYF.

This clonotype was counted only a few times. The chain couples TRBV27 to TRBJ2-7; a possible D gene is TRBD2 (5 bases). The V end lost 6 bases, the J end lost 7 bases, and 19 bases lay between the germline ends. CDR1 is MNHEY and CDR2 is SMNVEV in the germline V gene (reference sequence). The CDR3 is 14 residues long. CDR3 protein: CASSLHTRPGEQYF. The CDR3 DNA is TGTGCCAGCAGCCTACACACTAGGCCGGGTGAGCAGTACTTC.

The sample holds a few counts of this clonotype. The gene calls are TRBV10-3 and TRBJ1-1; 7 bases align to TRBD1. The CDR3 spans 15 residues. After removal of 10 bases from V and 0 bases from J, the junction contained 11 bases not matched to a gene. Germline assignment: CDR1 ENHRY and CDR2 SYGVKD. The CDR3 loop is CATLLKTGLNTEAFF. CDR3 DNA sequence: TGTGCCACCCTTCTGAAGACAGGGCTGAACACTGAAGCTTTCTTT.

This clonotype was counted at least ten times. The chain has TRBV27 and TRBJ1-5; D call uncertain. Between the trimmed V and J ends, which lost 0 bases and 2 bases, there was a span of 2 bases. CDR3 size: 13 residues. Germline V gene lookup returns CDR1 MNHEY and CDR2 SMNVEV (reference sequence). CDR3 region: CASSLSGNQPQHF. As DNA, the CDR3 is TGTGCCAGCAGTTTATCCGGCAATCAGCCCCAGCATTTT.

This clonotype has ten or more counts. The V and J genes are TRBV4-3 and TRBJ2-5; 7 bases match TRBD2. V trimming: 0 bases; J trimming: 7 bases; junction bases outside the gene matches: 11. Germline assignment: CDR1 LGHNA and CDR2 YSLEER. CDR3 size: 16 residues. This CDR3 is CASSQDIWGGRLTQYF. CDR3 sequence (DNA): TGCGCCAGCAGCCAAGATATTTGGGGGGGACGGCTGACCCAGTACTTC.

The CDR3 coding sequence is TGTGCCAGTAGTCCACTCCCAGGCTTAAGGGCCAACGTCCTGACTTTC. Translation: CASSPLPGLRANVLTF. The V and J genes are TRBV19 and TRBJ2-6; D not resolved. Trimming removed 5 bases at V and 5 bases at J, with 16 bases between. The CDR3 length is 16 residues. Germline CDR1 LNHDA, CDR2 SQIVND (reference sequence).

The V and J genes are TRBV4-1 and TRBJ2-2; D is tentatively TRBD1 or TRBD2 (5 bases each). This CDR3 contains 17 residues. Germline V lookup: CDR1 MGHRA, CDR2 YSYEKL. V was trimmed by 0 bases and J by 9 bases, leaving 20 bases between them. The CDR3 DNA is TGCGCCAGCAGCCAAGATAGTGGGGACCTCGAGAGCAGGGAGCTGTTTTTT. Translated: CASSQDSGDLESRELFF.

This clonotype turned up a few times. The chain employs TRBV20-1 and TRBJ2-3, with 9 positions matching TRBD2. CDR3 size: 15 residues. From germline, CDR1 is DFQATT and CDR2 SNEGSKA (reference sequence). Germline trimming cut 1 base from V and 7 bases from J; bases unmatched to any gene: 9. CDR3 sequence reads: CSARARGGAANTQYF. The CDR3 DNA is TGCAGTGCTAGAGCTCGCGGGGGGGCCGCCAATACGCAGTATTTT.

This clonotype turned up a few times. V is TRBV6-5 and J is TRBJ2-5, with D tentatively TRBD1 or TRBD2 (7 bases each). V was cut by 0 bases and J by 5 bases, with 16 bases left in between. CDR1 is MNHEY and CDR2 is SVGAGI in the germline V gene. The CDR3 consists of 16 residues. The CDR3, as DNA: TGTGCCAGCAGTTACTCCTCAGGGGGGGTGAGGGAGACCCAGTACTTC. This codes for CASSYSSGGVRETQYF.

The gene calls are TRBV10-3 and TRBJ2-5, with 7 bases that match TRBD2. The CDR3 loop spans 15 amino acids. The V gene end was trimmed by 2 bases and the J gene end by 0 bases; junction bases not matched to a gene: 3. The germline CDR1 and CDR2 sequences are ENHRY and SYGVKD. The CDR3 spells CAISEPGLNQETQYF. The CDR3 DNA sequence: TGTGCCATCAGTGAGCCGGGACTAAACCAAGAGACCCAGTACTTC.

The table lists this clonotype with a few counts. V gene TRBV3-1 combines with J gene TRBJ2-1; D remains unclear. CDR1 and CDR2 from the germline V gene are LGHDT and YNNKEL (reference sequence). The CDR3 has 15 amino acids. Trimming took off 0 bases at V and 0 bases at J, with 6 bases between the two ends. In nucleotides, the CDR3 is TGTGCCAGCAGCCAAGATACGATCTCCTACAATGAGCAGTTCTTC. It translates to CASSQDTISYNEQFF.

The chain links TRBV12-3 or TRBV12-4 to TRBJ2-3; D gene uncertain. The CDR3 is made up of 15 amino acids. Trimming cost V 3 bases and J 3 bases, with 13 bases left between them. Here the CDR3 DNA reads TGTGCCAGCAGTTTTGTTTCCCTGATTACAGATACGCAGTATTTT. This codes for CASSFVSLITDTQYF.

The table lists this clonotype with a few counts. This chain links TRBV20-1 with TRBJ1-1; D is perhaps TRBD1 (5 bases). V lost 3 bases to trimming and J lost 1 base, with 9 bases between them. Germline V CDR1 and CDR2: DFQATT, SNEGSKA (reference sequence). This CDR3 contains 13 residues. The CDR3 loop reads CSARAGTNTEAFF. In DNA form, the CDR3 reads TGCAGTGCTAGGGCGGGGACGAACACTGAAGCTTTCTTT.

This clonotype was seen a few times. J is TRBJ2-5 and V is TRBV2; D not resolved. This CDR3 is 13 amino acids long. V was shortened by 7 bases and J by 0 bases, with 9 bases between the two germline ends. CDR1 and CDR2 from the germline V gene are SNHLY and FYNNEI. The CDR3 reads CASTRYNQETQYF. The DNA for the CDR3 is TGTGCCAGCACAAGATACAACCAAGAGACCCAGTACTTC.

The sample holds many counts of this clonotype. This chain connects TRBV12-3 or TRBV12-4 to TRBJ2-7; tentatively, D is TRBD1 (6 bases). The CDR3 runs to 12 residues. Trimming left V 4 bases short and J 4 bases short, with 8 bases between. CDR3 DNA: TGTGCCAGCAGTTACAGGGTTTACGAGCAGTACTTC. Its protein product is CASSYRVYEQYF.

Here the CDR3 reads CSASKAGLYNEQFF. Here the CDR3 DNA reads TGCAGTGCTAGTAAAGCGGGATTATACAATGAGCAGTTCTTC. The chain uses TRBV20-1 and TRBJ2-1; the match to TRBD2 covers 7 bases. V dropped 3 bases and J dropped 4; count of bases not matched to a gene: 6. The CDR3 sequence is 14 residues long. Germline lookup yields CDR1 DFQATT and CDR2 SNEGSKA (reference sequence).